This passage covers 7 T cell receptor beta chains from one sample sequenced in a study of cytomegalovirus exposure and HLA in healthy donors. Researchers ran the PCR with 60 Vbeta and 13 Jbeta primers. The table came from immunoSEQ multiplex PCR; TCRdb's copy has only in-frame clones and leaves some out. This table holds roughly 140,000 clones, 73% found once. The sequenced material came from PBMCs. The receptors originated from a human donor in good health.

The chain is built from TRBV12-2 and TRBJ2-7; the table's D call of TRBD2 was not tested on the DNA. TRBV12-2 is a known pseudogene. The CDR3 extends over 15 amino acids. The CDR3 sequence: CASRSPRRPAYEQYF. CDR3 nucleotide sequence: TGTGCAAGTCGCTCCCCGCGGCGCCCTGCCTACGAGCAGTACTTC.

This clone was picked up a small number of times. The chain links TRBV19 to TRBJ2-2; the D is unclear. Germline values: CDR1 LNHDA, CDR2 SQIVND (reference sequence). Trimming shortened V by 7 bases and J by 2 bases, and 11 bases separated the two germline ends. This CDR3 spans 14 amino acids. The CDR3 bases are TGTGCCAGTATTCTGGAGCCTAACACCGGGGAGCTGTTTTTT. Protein: CASILEPNTGELFF.

The chain has TRBV7-6 and TRBJ2-5, with 7 bases aligning to TRBD2. Germline CDR1 and CDR2: SGHVS and FNYEAQ. Trimming cost V 5 bases and J 5 bases; bases outside gene matches: 11. The CDR3 extends over 15 amino acids. The CDR3 protein is CASSPTRTSWETQYF. The CDR3 nucleotides read TGTGCCAGCAGCCCTACAAGGACTAGTTGGGAGACCCAGTACTTC.

This clone was observed a few times. The sample contains more than one DNA sequence encoding this CDR3. The genes are TRBV5-1 and TRBJ2-7; 8 nucleotides agree with TRBD2. CDR1 and CDR2 from the germline V gene are SGHRS and YFSETQ. The ends lost 4 bases at V and 2 bases at J; junction bases unmatched: 5. There are 14 residues in the CDR3. CDR3 coding DNA: TGCGCCAGCAGCAGGGGACTAGAGGCCTACGAGCAGTACTTC. Translated, it gives CASSRGLEAYEQYF. Based on the CDR3 plus reference TRBV5-1 and TRBJ2-7, the full variable domain is KAGVTQTPRYLIKTRGQQVTLSCSPISGHRSVSWYQQTPGQGLQFLFEYFSETQRNKGNFPGRFSGRQFSNSRSEMNVSTLELGDSALYLCASSRGLEAYEQYFGPGTRLTVT.

The V gene is TRBV19, the J gene TRBJ2-3, with 11 bases that match TRBD2. Germline V gene sequence: CDR1 LNHDA, CDR2 SQIVND (reference sequence). This CDR3 has 16 amino acids. V shed 3 bases, J shed 8 bases, and the junction held 10 bases outside the gene matches. CDR3 loop: CASSILAGGSGSTQYF. The CDR3 region has the DNA TGTGCCAGTAGTATCCTAGCGGGGGGCTCCGGGAGTACGCAGTATTTT.

The CDR3: CASSFEREGHNEQFF. CDR3 in DNA: TGTGCCAGCAGCTTTGAGCGGGAGGGTCACAATGAGCAGTTCTTC. V gene TRBV2 combines with J gene TRBJ2-1; TRBD2 matches at 10 bases. V shed 6 bases, J shed 5 bases, and the junction held 7 bases outside the gene matches. There are 15 residues in the CDR3. The germline V gene has CDR1 SNHLY and CDR2 FYNNEI.

The V and J genes are TRBV5-6 and TRBJ2-2, with D unclear. This CDR3 has 16 residues. Trimming removed 4 bases from V and 4 bases from J, with 17 bases in between. Germline V CDR1 and CDR2: SGHDT, YYEEEE. The CDR3 nucleotides are TGTGCCAGCAGCGGAATGACTCCCTACCTCACCGGGGAGCTGTTTTTT. Translating it yields CASSGMTPYLTGELFF.